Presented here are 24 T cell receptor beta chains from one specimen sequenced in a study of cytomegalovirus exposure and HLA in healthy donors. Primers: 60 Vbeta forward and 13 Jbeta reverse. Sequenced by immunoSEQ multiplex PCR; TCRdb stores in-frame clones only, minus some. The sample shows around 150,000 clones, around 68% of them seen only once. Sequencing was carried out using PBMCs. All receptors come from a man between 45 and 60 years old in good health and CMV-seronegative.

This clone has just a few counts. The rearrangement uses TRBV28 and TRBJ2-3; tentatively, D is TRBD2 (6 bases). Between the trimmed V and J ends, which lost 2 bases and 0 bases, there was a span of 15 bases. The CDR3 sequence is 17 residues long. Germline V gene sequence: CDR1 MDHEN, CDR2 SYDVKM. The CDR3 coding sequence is TGTGCCAGCAGTTTAGCCACGGGACTGACTAGCACAGATACGCAGTATTTT. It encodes CASSLATGLTSTDTQYF.

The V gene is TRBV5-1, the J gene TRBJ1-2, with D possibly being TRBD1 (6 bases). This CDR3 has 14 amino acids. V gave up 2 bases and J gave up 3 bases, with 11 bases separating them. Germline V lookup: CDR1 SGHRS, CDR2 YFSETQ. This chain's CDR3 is CASSFGAGDYGYTF. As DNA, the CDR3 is TGCGCCAGCAGCTTTGGGGCAGGGGACTATGGCTACACCTTC. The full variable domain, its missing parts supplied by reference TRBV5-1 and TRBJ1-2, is KAGVTQTPRYLIKTRGQQVTLSCSPISGHRSVSWYQQTPGQGLQFLFEYFSETQRNKGNFPGRFSGRQFSNSRSEMNVSTLELGDSALYLCASSFGAGDYGYTFGSGTRLTVV.

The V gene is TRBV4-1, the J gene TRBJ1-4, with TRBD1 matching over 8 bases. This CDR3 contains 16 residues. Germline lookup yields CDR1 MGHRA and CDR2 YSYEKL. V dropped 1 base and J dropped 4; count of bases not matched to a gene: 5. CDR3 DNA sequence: TGCGCCAGCAGCCAAGGCGCTACAGGGGGTAATGAAAAACTGTTTTTT. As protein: CASSQGATGGNEKLFF.

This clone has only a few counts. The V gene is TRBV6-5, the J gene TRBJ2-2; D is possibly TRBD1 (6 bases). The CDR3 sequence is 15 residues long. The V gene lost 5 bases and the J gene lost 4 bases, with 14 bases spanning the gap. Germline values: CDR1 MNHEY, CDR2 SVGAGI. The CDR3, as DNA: TGTGCCAGCAGTCCCCGGGACACTTTCACCGGGGAGCTGTTTTTT. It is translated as CASSPRDTFTGELFF.

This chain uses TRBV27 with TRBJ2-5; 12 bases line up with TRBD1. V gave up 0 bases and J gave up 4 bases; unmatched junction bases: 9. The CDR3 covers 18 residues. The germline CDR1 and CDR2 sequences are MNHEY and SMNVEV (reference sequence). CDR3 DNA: TGTGCCAGCAGTTTATCGAGGGGCCGGGACAGGGGGCGAGAGACCCAGTACTTC. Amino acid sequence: CASSLSRGRDRGRETQYF.

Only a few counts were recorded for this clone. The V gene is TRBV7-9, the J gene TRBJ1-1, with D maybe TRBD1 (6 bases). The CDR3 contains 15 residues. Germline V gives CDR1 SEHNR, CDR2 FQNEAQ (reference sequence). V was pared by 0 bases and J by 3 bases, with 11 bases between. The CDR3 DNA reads TGTGCCAGCAGCTTAGCCGGGGGGCTTTACACTGAAGCTTTCTTT. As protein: CASSLAGGLYTEAFF.

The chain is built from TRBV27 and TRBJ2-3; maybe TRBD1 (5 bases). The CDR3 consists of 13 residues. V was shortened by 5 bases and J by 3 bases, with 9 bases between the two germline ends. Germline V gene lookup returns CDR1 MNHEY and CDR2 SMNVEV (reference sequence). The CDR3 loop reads CASSSRGTDTQYF. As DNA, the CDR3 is TGTGCCAGCAGTAGTAGGGGTACAGATACGCAGTATTTT.

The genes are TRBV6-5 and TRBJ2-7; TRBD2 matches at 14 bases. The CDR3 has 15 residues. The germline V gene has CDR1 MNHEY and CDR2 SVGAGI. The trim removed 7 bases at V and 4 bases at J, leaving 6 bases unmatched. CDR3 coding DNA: TGTGCCAGCACTAAACGGACTAGCGGGGGGTACGAGCAGTACTTC. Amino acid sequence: CASTKRTSGGYEQYF.

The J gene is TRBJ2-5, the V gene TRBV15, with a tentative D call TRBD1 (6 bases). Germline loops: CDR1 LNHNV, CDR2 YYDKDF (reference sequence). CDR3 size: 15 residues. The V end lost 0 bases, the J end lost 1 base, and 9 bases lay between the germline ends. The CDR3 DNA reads TGTGCCACCAGCAGAGAAGGACAGTTCCAAGAGACCCAGTACTTC. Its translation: CATSREGQFQETQYF. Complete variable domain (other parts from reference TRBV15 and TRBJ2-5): DAMVIQNPRYQVTQFGKPVTLSCSQTLNHNVMYWYQQKSSQAPKLLFHYYDKDFNNEADTPDNFQSRRPNTSFCFLDIRSPGLGDTAMYLCATSREGQFQETQYFGPGTRLLVL.

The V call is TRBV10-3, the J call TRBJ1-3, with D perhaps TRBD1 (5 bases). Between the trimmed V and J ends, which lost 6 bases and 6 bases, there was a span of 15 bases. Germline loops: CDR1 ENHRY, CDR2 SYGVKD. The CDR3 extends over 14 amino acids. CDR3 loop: CAISGGGNENTIYF. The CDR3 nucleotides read TGTGCCATCAGCGGTGGGGGGAACGAAAACACCATATATTTT.

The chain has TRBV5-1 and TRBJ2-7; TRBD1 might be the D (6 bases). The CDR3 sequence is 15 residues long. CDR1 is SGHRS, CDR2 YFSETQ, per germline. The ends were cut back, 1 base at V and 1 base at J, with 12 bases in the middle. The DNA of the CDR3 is TGCGCCAGCAGCTTGTGGGCAGGGGATTCCTACGAGCAGTACTTC. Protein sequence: CASSLWAGDSYEQYF.

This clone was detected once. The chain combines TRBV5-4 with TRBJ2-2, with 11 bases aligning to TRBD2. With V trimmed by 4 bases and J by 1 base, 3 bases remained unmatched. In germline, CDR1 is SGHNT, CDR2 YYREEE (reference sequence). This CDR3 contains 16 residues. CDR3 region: CASSIGTSGNTGELFF. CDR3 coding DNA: TGTGCCAGCAGCATCGGGACTAGCGGGAACACCGGGGAGCTGTTTTTT.

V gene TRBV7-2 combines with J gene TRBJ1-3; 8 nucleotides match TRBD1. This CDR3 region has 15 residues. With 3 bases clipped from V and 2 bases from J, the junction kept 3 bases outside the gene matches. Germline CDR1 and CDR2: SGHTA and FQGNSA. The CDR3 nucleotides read TGTGCCAGCAGCTTCCAGGGGGCGGCTGGAAACACCATATATTTT. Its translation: CASSFQGAAGNTIYF. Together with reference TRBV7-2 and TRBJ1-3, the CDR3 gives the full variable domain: GAGVSQSPSNKVTEKGKDVELRCDPISGHTALYWYRQSLGQGLEFLIYFQGNSAPDKSGLPSDRFSAERTGGSVSTLTIQRTQQEDSAVYLCASSFQGAAGNTIYFGEGSWLTVV.

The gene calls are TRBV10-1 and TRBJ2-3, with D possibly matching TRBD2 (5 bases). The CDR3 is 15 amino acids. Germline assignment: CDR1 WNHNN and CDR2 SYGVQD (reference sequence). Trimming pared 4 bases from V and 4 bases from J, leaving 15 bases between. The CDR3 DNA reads TGCGCCAGCAGTGTCCGGGGTGGTGGTCCAGATACGCAGTATTTT. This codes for CASSVRGGGPDTQYF.

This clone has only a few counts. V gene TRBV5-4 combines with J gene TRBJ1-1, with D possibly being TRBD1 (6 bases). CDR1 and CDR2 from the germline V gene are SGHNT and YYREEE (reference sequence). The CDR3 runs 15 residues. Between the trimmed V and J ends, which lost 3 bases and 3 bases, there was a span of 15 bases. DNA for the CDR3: TGTGCCAGCAGCTCCATTACAGGGCTCGACACTGAAGCTTTCTTT. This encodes CASSSITGLDTEAFF.

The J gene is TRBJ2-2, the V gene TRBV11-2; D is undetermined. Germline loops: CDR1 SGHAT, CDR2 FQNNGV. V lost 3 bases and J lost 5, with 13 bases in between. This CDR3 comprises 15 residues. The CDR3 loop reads CASSFSIETTGELFF. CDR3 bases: TGTGCCAGCAGCTTTAGCATAGAGACGACCGGGGAGCTGTTTTTT. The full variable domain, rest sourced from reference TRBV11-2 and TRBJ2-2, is EAGVAQSPRYKIIEKRQSVAFWCNPISGHATLYWYQQILGQGPKLLIQFQNNGVVDDSQLPKDRFSAERLKGVDSTLKIQPAKLEDSAVYLCASSFSIETTGELFFGEGSRLTVL.

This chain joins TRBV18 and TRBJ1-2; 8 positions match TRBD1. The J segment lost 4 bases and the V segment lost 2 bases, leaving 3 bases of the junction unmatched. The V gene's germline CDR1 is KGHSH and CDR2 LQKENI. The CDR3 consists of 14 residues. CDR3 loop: CASSPSDRVYGYTF. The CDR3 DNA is TGTGCCAGCTCACCATCGGACAGGGTCTATGGCTACACCTTC.

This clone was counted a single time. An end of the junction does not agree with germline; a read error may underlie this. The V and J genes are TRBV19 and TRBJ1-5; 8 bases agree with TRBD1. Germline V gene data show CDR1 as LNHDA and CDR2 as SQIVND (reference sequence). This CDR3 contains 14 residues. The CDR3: CASSIVTGDQLQHF. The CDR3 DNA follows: TGTGCCAGTAGTATCGTGACAGGGGATCAGCTCCAGCATTTT.

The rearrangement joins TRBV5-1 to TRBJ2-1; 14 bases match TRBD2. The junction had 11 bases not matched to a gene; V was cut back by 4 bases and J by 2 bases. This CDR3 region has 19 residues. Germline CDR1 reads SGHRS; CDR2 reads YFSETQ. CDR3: CASSPVGLAGAITYNEQFF. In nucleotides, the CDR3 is TGCGCCAGCAGCCCGGTGGGACTAGCGGGGGCGATAACCTACAATGAGCAGTTCTTC. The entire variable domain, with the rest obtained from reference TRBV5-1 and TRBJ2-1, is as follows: KAGVTQTPRYLIKTRGQQVTLSCSPISGHRSVSWYQQTPGQGLQFLFEYFSETQRNKGNFPGRFSGRQFSNSRSEMNVSTLELGDSALYLCASSPVGLAGAITYNEQFFGPGTRLTVL.

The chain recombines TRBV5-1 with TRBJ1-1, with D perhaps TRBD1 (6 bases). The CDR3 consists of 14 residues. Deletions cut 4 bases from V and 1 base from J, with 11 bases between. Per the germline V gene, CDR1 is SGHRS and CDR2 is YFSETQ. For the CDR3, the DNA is TGCGCCAGCAGCGGGGCGACAGGGAACACTGAAGCTTTCTTT. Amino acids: CASSGATGNTEAFF.

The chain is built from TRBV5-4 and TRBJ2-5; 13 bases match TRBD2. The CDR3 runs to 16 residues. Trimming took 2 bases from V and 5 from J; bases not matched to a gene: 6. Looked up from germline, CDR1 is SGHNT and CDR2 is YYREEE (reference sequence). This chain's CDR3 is CASSFTSGGARETQYF. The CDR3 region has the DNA TGTGCCAGCAGCTTCACTAGCGGGGGGGCCCGCGAGACCCAGTACTTC.

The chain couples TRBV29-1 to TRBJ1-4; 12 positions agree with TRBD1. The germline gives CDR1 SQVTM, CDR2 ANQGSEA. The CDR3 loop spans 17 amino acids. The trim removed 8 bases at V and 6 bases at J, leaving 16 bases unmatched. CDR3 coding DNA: TGCAGCCTTTCCACCGGGACAGGGGGCCCGGATCATGAAAAACTGTTTTTT. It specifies CSLSTGTGGPDHEKLFF. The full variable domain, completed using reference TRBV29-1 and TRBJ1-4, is SAVISQKPSRDICQRGTSLTIQCQVDSQVTMMFWYRQQPGQSLTLIATANQGSEATYESGFVIDKFPISRPNLTFSTLTVSNMSPEDSSIYLCSLSTGTGGPDHEKLFFGSGTQLSVL.

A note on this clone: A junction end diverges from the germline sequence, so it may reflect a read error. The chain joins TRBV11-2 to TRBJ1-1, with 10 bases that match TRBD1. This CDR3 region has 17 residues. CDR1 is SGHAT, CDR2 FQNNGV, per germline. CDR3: CASTLNRQGASNTEAFF. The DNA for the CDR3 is TGTGCCAGCACCTTAAATCGACAGGGGGCGAGTAACACTGAAGCTTTCTTT.

This CDR3 is CASSYSQTSTDTQYF. For the CDR3, the DNA is TGTGCCAGCAGTTACTCCCAGACTAGCACAGATACGCAGTATTTT. The chain recombines TRBV6-5 with TRBJ2-3; D unclear. The CDR3 is made up of 15 amino acids. Between the trimmed V and J ends, which lost 0 bases and 0 bases, there was a span of 7 bases. CDR1 is MNHEY and CDR2 is SVGAGI in the germline V gene.